The rows below give T cell receptor beta chains drawn from one sample of a study of shared clonotypes between healthy human individuals. Profiling relied on immunoSEQ multiplex PCR, and the TCRdb table lists in-frame clones only, not all of them. The table lists over a million clones, about 75% of them singletons. Sample: memory CD4+ T cells sorted from blood. These TCRs come from a young man in good health. Both conserved end residues are part of each CDR3. The order of the fields is clone size, V gene, D gene, J gene, CDR3 protein, CDR3 DNA. The D gene is left open where the match is weak. The size entry is marked missing in some rows and otherwise reads once, few, many or a size class.

many	TRBV6-6	.	TRBJ1-2	CASNPTGQSAYGYTF	TGTGCCAGCAATCCAACAGGGCAATCCGCCTATGGCTACACCTTC
few	TRBV27	.	TRBJ2-3	CASSLYRHTDTQYF	TGTGCCAGCAGTTTATACAGGCACACAGATACGCAGTATTTT
.	TRBV6-1	.	TRBJ1-4	CASRPQGSEKLFF	TGTGCCAGCAGACCACAGGGATCGGAAAAACTGTTTTTT
once	TRBV11-2	.	TRBJ2-7	CASSAGAYEQYF	TGTGCCAGCAGCGCCGGCGCCTACGAGCAGTACTTC
.	TRBV18	TRBD1	TRBJ1-5	CASSPPGQGANQPQHF	TGTGCCAGCTCACCCCCGGGACAGGGGGCGAATCAGCCCCAGCATTTT
.	TRBV5-1	TRBD2	TRBJ2-5	CASSPIPLAGGGETQYF	TGCGCCAGCAGCCCTATTCCTCTAGCGGGGGGAGGAGAGACCCAGTACTTC
many	TRBV7-2	.	TRBJ1-2	CASSSPGTPNYGYTF	TGTGCCAGCAGCTCCCCCGGGACACCTAACTATGGCTACACCTTC
.	TRBV7-9	TRBD1	TRBJ1-2	CASSLAGTGDGYTF	TGTGCCAGCAGCTTAGCTGGGACAGGGGATGGCTACACCTTC
once	TRBV6-1	.	TRBJ2-2	CASMHPPGELFF	TGTGCCAGCATGCACCCACCTGGGGAGCTGTTTTTT
.	TRBV25-1	.	TRBJ1-4	CASSEFGSEKLFF	TGTGCCAGCAGTGAATTCGGGTCTGAAAAACTGTTTTTT
.	TRBV5-6	.	TRBJ2-1	CASSLTGYNEQFF	TGTGCCAGCAGCTTAACAGGGTACAATGAGCAGTTCTTC
.	TRBV5-5	.	TRBJ1-4	CASSPRVGEKLFF	TGTGCCAGCAGTCCGCGGGTTGGCGAAAAACTGTTTTTT
.	TRBV2	TRBD2	TRBJ2-1	CASRGLAGGFSSPNEQFF	TGTGCCAGCAGGGGACTAGCGGGAGGCTTCAGTAGCCCAAATGAGCAGTTCTTC
.	TRBV14	.	TRBJ2-7	CASSQVPGYEQYF	TGTGCCAGCAGCCAAGTCCCGGGCTACGAGCAGTACTTC
few	TRBV5-1	.	TRBJ1-1	CASTPWTEMNTEAFF	TGCGCCAGCACTCCGTGGACCGAAATGAACACTGAAGCTTTCTTT
.	TRBV18	.	TRBJ1-5	CASSGQRYSNQPQHF	TGTGCCAGCTCCGGACAGCGATATAGCAATCAGCCCCAGCATTTT
.	TRBV7-2	TRBD2	TRBJ2-7	CASSRGLASEQYF	TGTGCCAGCAGCCGAGGACTAGCGTCGGAGCAGTACTTC
few	TRBV4-2	TRBD1	TRBJ1-1	CASSSTGVNTEAFF	TGTGCCAGCAGCTCGACAGGGGTGAACACTGAAGCTTTCTTT
once	TRBV28	TRBD1	TRBJ2-7	CATPNRGSSYEQYF	TGTGCCACCCCGAACAGGGGGAGCTCCTACGAGCAGTACTTC
many	TRBV28	.	TRBJ1-6	CASRKAREYNSPLHF	TGTGCCAGCAGAAAGGCCCGGGAATATAATTCACCCCTCCACTTT
.	TRBV7-2	TRBD1	TRBJ1-5	CASSSQGGGNQPQHF	TGTGCCAGCAGCTCCCAGGGGGGAGGGAATCAGCCCCAGCATTTT
once	TRBV28	.	TRBJ1-1	CASSSLQGGSTEAFF	TGTGCCAGCAGTTCCCTCCAGGGTGGGAGCACTGAAGCTTTCTTT